A selection of T cell receptor beta chains follows, all from one sample in a study of shared T cell receptors in the human thymus. Clones were read by immunoSEQ multiplex PCR, and TCRdb kept only the in-frame ones, dropping some. The sample holds 630,000 or so clones, around 87% seen once. These data were also reused for a study on human thymus T cells.

The source material was thymocytes. These receptors all stem from a boy under two years old with a congenital heart defect. The conserved cysteine and the conserved F or W are not part of the CDR3 here.

j_call v_call cdr3_aa
TRBJ1-6 TRBV2 ASSEATDRGTYNSPLH
TRBJ2-3 TRBV9 ASSAPSGLSVDTQY
TRBJ2-5 TRBV25-1 ASSETGETQY
TRBJ2-1 TRBV7-7 ASSIGQGGKREEINEQF
TRBJ1-6 TRBV28 ASSLAPLSPLH
TRBJ2-7 TRBV29-1 SAEDRLYEQY
TRBJ2-1 TRBV5-4 ASSLVGLADGSYNEQF
TRBJ2-7 TRBV4-3 ASSPWTGYEQY
TRBJ1-1 TRBV5-6 ASSLASRRNTEAF
TRBJ2-7 TRBV29-1 SAIDRESYEQY
TRBJ1-6 TRBV7-9 ASSYSTGRAYNSPLH
TRBJ2-7 TRBV4-3 ASSQVRDRHYEQY
TRBJ2-3 TRBV5-1 ASSSRTASQGPTGTQY
TRBJ1-1 TRBV5-1 ASSLAETVMNTEAF
TRBJ2-2 TRBV28 ASSPSRVPTTGELF
TRBJ1-1 TRBV27 ASNRDRGQDTEAF
TRBJ2-1 TRBV13 ASSLGRLRGSYNEQF
TRBJ1-1 TRBV7-2 ASSGSLDSMNTEAF
TRBJ2-7 TRBV5-4 ASSFRTPRWSYYEQY
TRBJ2-2 TRBV21-1 ASSRREQNTGELF
TRBJ1-1 TRBV9 ASRPKPIGDTDEAF
TRBJ1-4 TRBV4-1 ASSQETGSPNEKLF
TRBJ1-5 TRBV18 ASSPRGWDQPQH
TRBJ2-7 TRBV5-4 ASSLGLPLLAGSSYEQY
TRBJ2-5 TRBV28 ASWGGETQY
TRBJ1-6 TRBV15 ATSSTAIASYNSPLH
TRBJ1-1 TRBV6-5 ASSAKGGGTEAF
TRBJ2-7 TRBV28 ASSLPDRVGHYEQY
TRBJ2-5 TRBV29-1 SVEGTGSETQY
TRBJ2-3 TRBV7-3 ASSLRGWSTDTQY
TRBJ2-7 TRBV19 ASSIRLAGVGEQY
TRBJ2-3 TRBV10-3 AIRTASTDTQY
TRBJ1-5 TRBV30 AWSPQGNQPQH
TRBJ1-1 TRBV9 ASSVGSFGGAF
TRBJ2-7 TRBV6-1 ASSESRSSPRETYEQY
TRBJ1-4 TRBV27 ASSVSPGKDEKLF
TRBJ2-7 TRBV5-6 ASSPGTDSACEQY
TRBJ2-7 TRBV25-1 ASSELRDGRVGEQY
TRBJ1-1 TRBV5-4 ASSSGQGTNTEAF
TRBJ2-7 TRBV27 ASSIGQAKGEQY
TRBJ1-5 TRBV10-3 ATGQSDQPQH
TRBJ1-2 TRBV28 ASSPPTGDGYT
TRBJ2-7 TRBV5-6 ASSRRGLLDEQY
TRBJ2-7 TRBV4-2 ASSQGGGKPYEQY
TRBJ2-5 TRBV12-2 ASRLGTEVETQY
TRBJ2-7 TRBV11-2 ASSSRGGGYEQY
TRBJ2-7 TRBV5-6 ASSGPGQSSYEQY
TRBJ1-2 TRBV6-5 ASSYDMTWYGYT
TRBJ1-4 TRBV5-8 ASSFPGTGGEKLF
TRBJ2-7 TRBV7-2 ASSPYRPSGTGYEQY